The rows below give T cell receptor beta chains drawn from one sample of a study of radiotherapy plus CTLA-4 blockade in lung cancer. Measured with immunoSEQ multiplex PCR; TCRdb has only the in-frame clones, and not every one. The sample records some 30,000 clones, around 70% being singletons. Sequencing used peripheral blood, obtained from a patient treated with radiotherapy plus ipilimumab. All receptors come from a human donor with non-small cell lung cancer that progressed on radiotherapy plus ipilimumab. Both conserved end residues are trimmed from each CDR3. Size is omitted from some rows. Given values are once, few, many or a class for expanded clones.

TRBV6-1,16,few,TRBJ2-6,ASSEAPAGNSGANVLT
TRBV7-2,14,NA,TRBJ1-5,ASSLRGGTSYQPQH
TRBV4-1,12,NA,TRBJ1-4,ASSQVGTDEKLF
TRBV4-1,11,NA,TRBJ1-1,ASSQAQGLQAF
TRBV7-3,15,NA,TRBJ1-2,ASSLGSSSREVYGYT
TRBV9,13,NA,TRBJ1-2,ASSVEPGQGDGYT
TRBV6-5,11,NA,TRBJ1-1,ASSYAENTEAF
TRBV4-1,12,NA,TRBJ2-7,ASSHSTGSYEQY
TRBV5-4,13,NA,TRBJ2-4,ASSSPRGTKNIQY
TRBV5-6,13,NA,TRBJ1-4,ASSSDRAYNEKLF